Presented here are 5 T cell receptor beta chains from one specimen sequenced in a study of PD-1 blockade in mismatch repair-deficient tumors. The table came from immunoSEQ multiplex PCR; TCRdb's copy has only in-frame clones and leaves some out. Among 100,000 or so clones listed, over 65% were seen once. Sequencing used peripheral blood, obtained roughly eight months after starting pembrolizumab. Receptors were obtained from an adult with mismatch repair-deficient cancer.

The chain recombines TRBV14 with TRBJ1-2; TRBD1 agrees at 7 bases. Germline assignment: CDR1 SGHDN and CDR2 FVKESK. The V and J ends lost 0 bases and 5 bases, in that order; junction bases with no gene match: 9. The CDR3 has 16 residues. Here the CDR3 DNA reads TGTGCCAGCAGCCAAGAAATAACAGGGGCCCTATATGGCTACACCTTC. Protein sequence: CASSQEITGALYGYTF.

This chain links TRBV27 with TRBJ1-2; no clear D gene. V lost 4 bases to trimming and J lost 3 bases, with 9 bases between them. The CDR3 contains 13 residues. Germline V gene sequence: CDR1 MNHEY, CDR2 SMNVEV (reference sequence). This chain's CDR3 is CASSSGWDYGYTF. The CDR3 nucleotides are TGTGCCAGCAGTTCGGGCTGGGACTATGGCTACACCTTC.

V and J are TRBV5-1 and TRBJ2-1; 14 bases fit TRBD2. Germline CDR1 SGHRS, CDR2 YFSETQ. J lost 7 bases, V lost 4 bases, and 4 bases had no gene match. There are 15 residues in the CDR3. As DNA, the CDR3 is TGCGCCAGCAGCATGGGACTAGCGGGAGAAAATGAGCAGTTCTTC. It codes for CASSMGLAGENEQFF.

V usage is TRBV7-2 and J usage is TRBJ2-3; D remains ambiguous. Germline V gene data show CDR1 as SGHTA and CDR2 as FQGNSA. This CDR3 is built from 13 residues. Trimming left V 2 bases short and J 6 bases short, with 9 bases between. DNA of the CDR3: TGTGCCAGCAGCTTATCGTATTCGGATACGCAGTATTTT. Residues: CASSLSYSDTQYF.

The J gene is TRBJ2-7, the V gene TRBV7-2; 8 bases align to TRBD1. Germline V gene lookup returns CDR1 SGHTA and CDR2 FQGNSA. V shed 2 bases, J shed 4 bases, and the junction held 4 bases outside the gene matches. The CDR3 covers 14 residues. As DNA, the CDR3 is TGTGCCAGCAGCTTACAGGGGGCGGGGTACGAGCAGTACTTC. Translated, it gives CASSLQGAGYEQYF.